One sample yielded the 5 T cell receptor beta chains listed below, sequenced in a study of Tregs in tolerant kidney transplant recipients. The method was immunoSEQ multiplex PCR; TCRdb's version includes in-frame clones alone and lacks a portion of them. The table gives 23,000 or so clones; the top ten clones make up roughly 3.7% of it. Recipients received nonmyeloablative bone marrow transplants from related graft donors, with transient mixed chimerism. The input for sequencing was CD4+ T cells from blood (PBMCs), taken 6 months after the transplant. The source of these receptors is a human patient who received a combined kidney and bone marrow transplant. Part of the T cells may come from the graft donor.

About this clone itself: Coverage ceases 3 residues before the CDR3 finishes, and the germline J gene fills in the end. The gene calls are TRBV7-6 and TRBJ2-7, with 10 bases matching TRBD2. The V and J ends lost 6 bases and 3 bases, in that order; junction bases with no gene match: 8. The CDR3 has 15 amino acids. Germline V gene data show CDR1 as SGHVS and CDR2 as FNYEAQ. CDR3 bases read: TGTGCCAGCAGTCCGCTAGCGGGGGCGTACTACGAG. Translating gives CASSPLAGAYYE. The whole CDR3 sequence reads CASSPLAGAYYEQYF.

With respect to this clone: The read finishes 3 residues shy of the CDR3 end, and the germline J gene is used to complete it. V is TRBV7-9 and J is TRBJ1-1; maybe TRBD1 (6 bases). The CDR3 is 13 residues long. Germline V gene lookup returns CDR1 SEHNR and CDR2 FQNEAQ (reference sequence). V dropped 5 bases and J dropped 7 bases, with 14 bases sitting between them. The CDR3: CASSALRTDEAFF. The part of the CDR3 DNA that was read is TGTGCCAGCAGCGCTTTAAGGACAGATGAA. The full variable domain, completed using reference TRBV7-9 and TRBJ1-1, is DTGVSQNPRHKITKRGQNVTFRCDPISEHNRLYWYRQTLGQGPEFLTYFQNEAQLEKSRLLSDRFSAERPKGSFSTLEIQRTEQGDSAMYLCASSALRTDEAFFGQGTRLTVV.

Comments on this clone: From the germline J gene comes the end of the CDR3, since the read stops 3 residues before it. The J gene is TRBJ1-2, the V gene TRBV20-1; D uncertain. Germline V gives CDR1 DFQATT, CDR2 SNEGSKA (reference sequence). V gave up 0 bases and J gave up 4 bases, with 15 bases separating them. The CDR3 totals 15 residues. The part of the CDR3 DNA that was read is TGCAGTGCTAGAGATTGGGAACTAGGCCGCTATGGC. This codes for CSARDWELGRYG. The full CDR3 sequence reads CSARDWELGRYGYTF.

Partial CDR3 DNA: TGTGCCAGTAGTATAGATTGGACAGGGGGC. Its translation is CASSIDWTGG. The entire CDR3 protein is CASSIDWTGGYTF. V usage is TRBV19 and J usage is TRBJ1-2, with 8 bases aligning to TRBD1. The CDR3 goes on 3 residues after the read ends, and that part is filled in from the germline J gene. Germline V gene lookup returns CDR1 LNHDA and CDR2 SQIVND (reference sequence). This CDR3 has 13 residues.

About this clone: The CDR3 end falls 3 residues outside the read, so it is completed with the germline J gene. The chain links TRBV18 to TRBJ2-1; 8 bases line up with TRBD1. The germline gives CDR1 KGHSH, CDR2 LQKENI. V shed 3 bases and J 7 bases; nucleotides not matched to a gene: 5. This CDR3 has 14 amino acids. The part of the CDR3 DNA that was read is TGTGCCAGCTCACCGGACAGGGCCCTTAATGAG. Its protein is CASSPDRALNE. In full, the CDR3 is CASSPDRALNEQFF.